The rows below give T cell receptor beta chains drawn from one sample of a study of T cells in Graves' hyperthyroidism and ophthalmopathy. TCRdb re-called the multiplex PCR reads with MiXCR, one entry per CDR3 protein. The data contain a few hundred thousand distinct CDR3 sequences, just over 45% of them seen just once; the ten biggest clones take up approximately 8.4%. Input material: peripheral blood or thyroid tissue (not recorded which). The origin of the receptors is a woman younger than 35 with Graves' hyperthyroidism. CDR3s include the opening cysteine and the closing phenylalanine or tryptophan. The D gene is left open where the match is weak. Size values are once, few and many counts, or a class for expanded clones, and some rows have none.

V gene: TRBV5-1
J gene: TRBJ2-1
clone size: once
D gene: .
CDR3 protein: CASQERSSYNEQFF
CDR3 DNA: TGCGCCAGCCAAGAGCGGAGCTCCTACAATGAGCAGTTCTTC

V gene: TRBV24-1
J gene: TRBJ1-5
clone size: many
D gene: .
CDR3 protein: CARGDQPQHF
CDR3 DNA: TGTGCACGAGGGGATCAGCCCCAGCATTTT

V gene: TRBV19
J gene: TRBJ1-1
clone size: many
D gene: .
CDR3 protein: CASRRTLNTEAFF
CDR3 DNA: TGTGCCAGTAGGCGGACTTTGAACACTGAAGCTTTCTTT

V gene: TRBV19
J gene: TRBJ2-7
clone size: .
D gene: TRBD2
CDR3 protein: CASRTSGRSYEQYF
CDR3 DNA: TGTGCCAGTAGGACTAGCGGCCGCTCCTACGAGCAGTACTTC

V gene: TRBV7-9
J gene: TRBJ2-7
clone size: few
D gene: .
CDR3 protein: CASSGRERAYEQYF
CDR3 DNA: TGTGCCAGCAGCGGGCGAGAGAGGGCCTACGAGCAGTACTTC

V gene: TRBV2
J gene: TRBJ1-4
clone size: .
D gene: TRBD1
CDR3 protein: CASSLVTGGNEKLFF
CDR3 DNA: TGTGCCAGCAGTCTTGTCACAGGGGGTAATGAAAAACTGTTTTTT

V gene: TRBV12-3/TRBV12-4
J gene: TRBJ2-2
clone size: .
D gene: .
CDR3 protein: CASSTPGELFF
CDR3 DNA: TGTGCCAGCAGTACGCCCGGGGAGCTGTTTTTT

V gene: TRBV29-1
J gene: TRBJ2-7
clone size: once
D gene: .
CDR3 protein: CSRQHRASTYEQYF
CDR3 DNA: TGCAGCCGACAACACAGGGCAAGTACCTACGAGCAGTACTTC

V gene: TRBV15
J gene: TRBJ2-7
clone size: .
D gene: .
CDR3 protein: CATSRRTADTSYEQYF
CDR3 DNA: TGTGCCACCAGCAGGCGGACAGCCGACACGTCCTACGAGCAGTACTTC

V gene: TRBV10-1
J gene: TRBJ2-7
clone size: once
D gene: .
CDR3 protein: CASSESIDFYEQYF
CDR3 DNA: TGCGCCAGCAGTGAGTCGATCGATTTCTACGAGCAGTACTTC

V gene: TRBV7-9
J gene: TRBJ2-7
clone size: many
D gene: TRBD2
CDR3 protein: CASSLGSGSYEQYF
CDR3 DNA: TGTGCCAGCAGCTTAGGTAGCGGGAGTTACGAGCAGTACTTC

V gene: TRBV29-1
J gene: TRBJ1-2
clone size: few
D gene: TRBD1
CDR3 protein: CSLSQGADGYTF
CDR3 DNA: TGCAGCTTGAGTCAGGGGGCGGATGGCTACACCTTC

V gene: TRBV7-2
J gene: TRBJ2-7
clone size: many
D gene: .
CDR3 protein: CASSLVAGSETYEQYF
CDR3 DNA: TGTGCCAGCAGCTTAGTAGCCGGGAGCGAAACCTACGAGCAGTACTTC

V gene: TRBV7-3
J gene: TRBJ1-1
clone size: .
D gene: .
CDR3 protein: CASSSLAGEGPEAFF
CDR3 DNA: TGTGCCAGCAGCTCCCTAGCGGGGGAGGGCCCTGAAGCTTTCTTT

V gene: TRBV7-2
J gene: TRBJ2-1
clone size: .
D gene: TRBD2
CDR3 protein: CASSLIGLAYNEQFF
CDR3 DNA: TGTGCCAGCAGCTTAATAGGACTAGCGTACAATGAGCAGTTCTTC

V gene: TRBV27
J gene: TRBJ2-7
clone size: .
D gene: .
CDR3 protein: CASSLLRVRDGSYEQYF
CDR3 DNA: TGTGCCAGCAGTTTATTGCGTGTTAGGGACGGTTCCTACGAGCAGTACTTC

V gene: TRBV2
J gene: TRBJ1-4
clone size: .
D gene: .
CDR3 protein: CASRVDTGEKLFF
CDR3 DNA: TGTGCCAGCAGGGTTGACACGGGAGAAAAACTGTTTTTT

V gene: TRBV15
J gene: TRBJ2-6
clone size: many
D gene: .
CDR3 protein: CATIRTRTGANVLTF
CDR3 DNA: TGTGCCACCATCAGGACCCGGACTGGGGCCAACGTCCTGACTTTC

V gene: TRBV29-1
J gene: TRBJ2-2
clone size: many
D gene: TRBD1
CDR3 protein: CSVQTRTGKVTGELFF
CDR3 DNA: TGCAGCGTGCAGACCCGGACAGGGAAGGTCACCGGGGAGCTGTTTTTT

V gene: TRBV27
J gene: TRBJ1-4
clone size: .
D gene: .
CDR3 protein: CASRGIGATNEKLFF
CDR3 DNA: TGTGCCAGCAGAGGAATCGGGGCGACTAATGAAAAACTGTTTTTT

V gene: TRBV7-2
J gene: TRBJ2-3
clone size: .
D gene: .
CDR3 protein: CASSLRAGSTDTQYF
CDR3 DNA: TGTGCCAGCAGCTTAAGGGCGGGCAGCACAGATACGCAGTATTTT

V gene: TRBV6-5
J gene: TRBJ2-2
clone size: many
D gene: .
CDR3 protein: CASKLAMGTGELFF
CDR3 DNA: TGTGCCAGCAAGCTAGCAATGGGTACCGGGGAGCTGTTTTTT

V gene: TRBV27
J gene: TRBJ2-1
clone size: many
D gene: TRBD2
CDR3 protein: CASSGLVAQFF
CDR3 DNA: TGTGCCAGCAGCGGACTAGTTGCGCAGTTCTTC

V gene: TRBV4-3
J gene: TRBJ2-2
clone size: .
D gene: TRBD2
CDR3 protein: CASSQERLAVNAGELFF
CDR3 DNA: TGCGCCAGCAGCCAAGAAAGGCTAGCGGTAAACGCCGGGGAGCTGTTTTTT

V gene: TRBV11-2
J gene: TRBJ2-7
clone size: many
D gene: .
CDR3 protein: CASSLLKGRQVGYEQYF
CDR3 DNA: TGTGCCAGCAGCTTATTAAAGGGGCGGCAGGTGGGCTACGAGCAGTACTTC

V gene: TRBV24-1
J gene: TRBJ1-2
clone size: .
D gene: .
CDR3 protein: CATSARIRDYGYTF
CDR3 DNA: TGTGCCACCAGTGCTAGAATCAGGGACTATGGCTACACCTTC

V gene: TRBV25-1
J gene: TRBJ1-2
clone size: many
D gene: .
CDR3 protein: CASSQRTDYGYTF
CDR3 DNA: TGTGCCAGCAGTCAACGGACAGACTATGGCTACACCTTC

V gene: TRBV27
J gene: TRBJ2-7
clone size: .
D gene: .
CDR3 protein: CASNQGGEQYF
CDR3 DNA: TGTGCCAGCAACCAGGGAGGCGAGCAGTACTTC

V gene: TRBV5-1
J gene: TRBJ1-4
clone size: .
D gene: .
CDR3 protein: CASRHGRGKNCFF
CDR3 DNA: .

V gene: TRBV7-9
J gene: TRBJ2-5
clone size: .
D gene: TRBD1
CDR3 protein: CAGSQETGAGTQYF
CDR3 DNA: TGTGCCGGCAGCCAAGAGACAGGGGCGGGGACCCAGTACTTC

V gene: TRBV19
J gene: TRBJ1-4
clone size: many
D gene: .
CDR3 protein: CASSPRDEKLFF
CDR3 DNA: TGTGCCAGTAGTCCCCGGGATGAAAAACTGTTTTTT

V gene: TRBV10-3
J gene: TRBJ2-7
clone size: many
D gene: TRBD1
CDR3 protein: CAISGQGAYEQYF
CDR3 DNA: TGTGCCATCTCAGGTCAGGGGGCTTACGAGCAGTACTTC

V gene: TRBV29-1
J gene: TRBJ2-7
clone size: many
D gene: .
CDR3 protein: CSVEDNSGYNEQYF
CDR3 DNA: TGCAGCGTTGAAGATAACTCAGGGTACAACGAGCAGTACTTC

V gene: TRBV18
J gene: TRBJ2-6
clone size: once
D gene: TRBD1
CDR3 protein: CASSFGDRGSGANVLTF
CDR3 DNA: TGTGCCAGCTCCTTCGGGGACAGGGGCTCTGGGGCCAACGTCCTGACTTTC

V gene: TRBV5-1
J gene: TRBJ1-1
clone size: many
D gene: .
CDR3 protein: CASSLGQRDTEAFF
CDR3 DNA: TGCGCCAGCAGCTTGGGACAGAGGGACACTGAAGCTTTCTTT

V gene: TRBV24-1
J gene: TRBJ2-1
clone size: .
D gene: .
CDR3 protein: CATNSRRQNEQFF
CDR3 DNA: TGTGCCACCAACAGTAGGCGGCAGAATGAGCAGTTCTTC

V gene: TRBV24-1
J gene: TRBJ2-7
clone size: few
D gene: .
CDR3 protein: CATSDPSNTGTYSYEQYF
CDR3 DNA: TGTGCCACCAGTGACCCATCTAATACAGGGACCTACTCCTACGAGCAGTACTTC

V gene: TRBV12-3/TRBV12-4
J gene: TRBJ1-2
clone size: .
D gene: .
CDR3 protein: CASSPTGLVDYGYTF
CDR3 DNA: TGTGCCAGCAGCCCCACAGGGCTGGTAGACTATGGCTACACCTTC

V gene: TRBV27
J gene: TRBJ1-2
clone size: .
D gene: .
CDR3 protein: CASSLSRQVDGYTF
CDR3 DNA: TGTGCCAGCAGTTTATCTCGACAGGTCGACGGCTACACCTTC

V gene: TRBV2
J gene: TRBJ1-2
clone size: many
D gene: .
CDR3 protein: CASRGVSNYGYTF
CDR3 DNA: TGTGCCAGCAGAGGCGTATCTAACTATGGCTACACCTTC

V gene: TRBV7-9
J gene: TRBJ1-1
clone size: many
D gene: .
CDR3 protein: CASSPRGGMNTEAFF
CDR3 DNA: TGTGCCAGCAGCCCTAGGGGGGGAATGAACACTGAAGCTTTCTTT

V gene: TRBV20-1
J gene: TRBJ1-3
clone size: many
D gene: .
CDR3 protein: CSARVGGSDTIYF
CDR3 DNA: TGCAGTGCTAGAGTTGGGGGTTCAGACACCATATATTTT

V gene: TRBV10-3
J gene: TRBJ2-7
clone size: few
D gene: .
CDR3 protein: CAISEGGRGIGEQYF
CDR3 DNA: TGTGCCATCAGTGAGGGGGGACGGGGTATAGGCGAGCAGTACTTC

V gene: TRBV14
J gene: TRBJ1-2
clone size: .
D gene: .
CDR3 protein: CASSQEPYGYTF
CDR3 DNA: TGTGCCAGCAGCCAAGAGCCCTATGGCTACACCTTC

V gene: TRBV12-5
J gene: TRBJ1-4
clone size: many
D gene: .
CDR3 protein: CASGTSRVYEKLFF
CDR3 DNA: TGTGCTAGTGGTACATCTCGGGTCTATGAAAAACTGTTTTTT

V gene: TRBV20-1
J gene: TRBJ2-7
clone size: many
D gene: .
CDR3 protein: CSASTSQYSTSYEQYF
CDR3 DNA: TGCAGTGCTAGCACCAGCCAATATTCAACGTCCTACGAGCAGTACTTC

V gene: TRBV20-1
J gene: TRBJ2-3
clone size: .
D gene: .
CDR3 protein: CSARELTIKPDTQYF
CDR3 DNA: TGCAGTGCTAGAGAACTGACGATTAAACCAGATACGCAGTATTTT

V gene: TRBV2
J gene: TRBJ1-1
clone size: many
D gene: .
CDR3 protein: CASRTLGLEAFF
CDR3 DNA: TGTGCCAGCAGAACCTTGGGTCTTGAAGCTTTCTTT

V gene: TRBV10-3
J gene: TRBJ1-2
clone size: many
D gene: .
CDR3 protein: CAISKRLDYGYTF
CDR3 DNA: TGTGCCATCAGTAAGAGACTTGATTATGGCTACACCTTC

V gene: TRBV2
J gene: TRBJ1-1
clone size: many
D gene: .
CDR3 protein: CAEGGRAEAFF
CDR3 DNA: TGTGCCGAGGGAGGGCGCGCGGAAGCTTTCTTT

V gene: TRBV7-3
J gene: TRBJ2-1
clone size: .
D gene: .
CDR3 protein: CASSAQIYRASSYNEQFF
CDR3 DNA: TGTGCCAGCAGCGCCCAAATATACAGGGCGAGCTCCTACAATGAGCAGTTCTTC

V gene: TRBV12-3/TRBV12-4
J gene: TRBJ1-1
clone size: .
D gene: .
CDR3 protein: CASSLYGDLSTEAFF
CDR3 DNA: TGTGCCAGCAGTTTATACGGGGACCTGTCAACTGAAGCTTTCTTT

V gene: TRBV2
J gene: TRBJ2-7
clone size: many
D gene: .
CDR3 protein: CASSGQVSYEQYF
CDR3 DNA: TGTGCCAGCAGTGGACAGGTCTCCTACGAGCAGTACTTC

V gene: TRBV7-6
J gene: TRBJ2-3
clone size: once
D gene: .
CDR3 protein: CASSLAGRITDTQYF
CDR3 DNA: TGTGCCAGCAGCTTAGCGGGACGGATCACAGATACGCAGTATTTT

V gene: TRBV2
J gene: TRBJ2-2
clone size: .
D gene: .
CDR3 protein: CASSELLLNTGELFF
CDR3 DNA: TGTGCCAGCAGTGAATTACTACTAAACACCGGGGAGCTGTTTTTT

V gene: TRBV24-1
J gene: TRBJ2-2
clone size: many
D gene: .
CDR3 protein: CATSDWGEAPGELFF
CDR3 DNA: TGTGCCACCAGTGATTGGGGGGAGGCCCCCGGGGAGCTGTTTTTT

V gene: TRBV2
J gene: TRBJ2-7
clone size: many
D gene: TRBD1
CDR3 protein: CASSPDRDRDYEQYF
CDR3 DNA: TGTGCCAGCAGTCCTGACCGGGACAGGGACTACGAGCAGTACTTC